The clone carrying this T cell receptor (beta chain) showed up many times. Its specificity is unknown. This sample is part of a study of T cells in Graves' hyperthyroidism and ophthalmopathy. Study results and caveats: Blood also contained most expanded thyroid clonotypes above 0.001.

This CDR3 region has 17 residues. Germline CDR1 SGHTA, CDR2 FQGNSA. The J segment lost 8 bases and the V segment lost 3 bases, leaving 10 bases of the junction unmatched. TCR beta CDR3 regions were amplified from RNA. The HTBI primer set served for first-round RT-PCR of the TCR CDR3. TCRdb reprocessed the multiplex PCR reads via MiXCR and lists one record per CDR3 protein. The top ten hold roughly 26% of the sample, which has roughly 96,000 distinct CDR3 sequences, 51% seen once. The gene calls are TRBV7-2 and TRBJ1-6, with 10 positions matching TRBD1. This sequence was found in a middle-aged woman with Graves' hyperthyroidism. The sample consisted of blood. This chain's CDR3 is CASSFGRGTGVDSPLHF. As DNA, the CDR3 is TGTGCCAGCAGCTTTGGCCGAGGGACAGGGGTTGATTCACCCCTCCACTTT.